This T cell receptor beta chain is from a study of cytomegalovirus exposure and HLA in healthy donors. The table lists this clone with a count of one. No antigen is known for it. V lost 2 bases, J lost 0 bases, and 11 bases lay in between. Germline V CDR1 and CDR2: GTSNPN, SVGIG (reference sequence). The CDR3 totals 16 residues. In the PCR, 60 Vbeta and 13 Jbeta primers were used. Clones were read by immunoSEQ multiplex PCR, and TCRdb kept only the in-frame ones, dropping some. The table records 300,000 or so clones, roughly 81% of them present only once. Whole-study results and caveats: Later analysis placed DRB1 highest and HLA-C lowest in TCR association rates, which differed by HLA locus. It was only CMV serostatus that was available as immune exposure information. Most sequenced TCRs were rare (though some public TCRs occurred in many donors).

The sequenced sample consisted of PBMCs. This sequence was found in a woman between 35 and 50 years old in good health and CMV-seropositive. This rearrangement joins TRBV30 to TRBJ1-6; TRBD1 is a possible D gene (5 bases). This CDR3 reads CAWSLGGSSYNSPLHF. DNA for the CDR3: TGTGCCTGGAGTCTTGGGGGGAGCTCCTATAATTCACCCCTCCACTTT.